This T cell receptor beta chain stems from a study of blood T cells in healthy people across ages. A sample-barcoded 5' primer and a J-beta primer mix were used in a second PCR of roughly 7 to 12 cycles. TCRdb itself ran the 5' RACE reads through MiXCR, one entry per CDR3 protein. The data show 540,000 or so distinct CDR3 sequences, roughly 48% seen once. V dropped 6 bases and J dropped 8 bases, with 21 bases sitting between them. The CDR3 totals 14 residues. Germline V gene sequence: CDR1 DFQATT, CDR2 SNEGSKA (reference sequence). Input material: blood. This sequence originates from a man at least 80 years old in good health. The chain links TRBV20-1 to TRBJ2-3, with a possible D match to TRBD2 (6 bases). For the CDR3, the DNA is TGCAGTGCCCCGGGACTCCCTAACTCCGGTACGCAGTATTTT. Amino acids: CSAPGLPNSGTQYF.